These T cell receptor beta chains were read from a single sample in a study of blood T cells in healthy people across ages. MiXCR, run by TCRdb on the 5' RACE reads, gives a single entry per CDR3 protein. Here the sample spans roughly 1.9 million distinct CDR3 sequences, more than 35% being singletons. Material: blood. All receptors come from a human donor in good health. The CDR3 runs from the conserved cysteine through the conserved F or W. The order of the fields is J gene, V gene, clone size, D gene, CDR3 DNA, CDR3 protein. A D gene is named only where the DNA matches it firmly. Expanded clones are given a class, and other clones once, few, many or no size at all.

TRBJ1-2 | TRBV7-2 | few | . | TGTGCCAGCAGCTTAATAGGACCCAACTATGGCTACACCTTC | CASSLIGPNYGYTF
TRBJ2-1 | TRBV20-1 | . | TRBD2 | TGCAGTGCCAACTCCCAGCGGGGTAAAACGTACAATGAGCAGTTCTTC | CSANSQRGKTYNEQFF
TRBJ2-3 | TRBV6-1 | . | TRBD2 | TGTGCCAGCAGTGATCAGCGGGGGGTTACAGATACGCAGTATTTT | CASSDQRGVTDTQYF
TRBJ1-2 | TRBV20-1 | few | . | TGCAGTGCTACCCTGTCTAACTATGGCTACACCTTC | CSATLSNYGYTF
TRBJ2-7 | TRBV7-8 | once | TRBD1 | TGTGCCAGCAGGATCATCCCGGGACAGGGGCCGTATGAGCAGTACTTC | CASRIIPGQGPYEQYF
TRBJ1-2 | TRBV29-1 | . | . | TGCAGCGTAGCCGGGGGGCAAGGCTACACCTTC | CSVAGGQGYTF
TRBJ1-2 | TRBV9 | . | . | TGTGCCAGCAGCGTAGCTGGCAGGGGACTTGGTGGCTACACCTTC | CASSVAGRGLGGYTF
TRBJ2-5 | TRBV5-6 | . | . | TGTGCCAGCACCTTTGCAGGGCAAGAGACCCAGTACTTC | CASTFAGQETQYF
TRBJ2-1 | TRBV12-3/TRBV12-4 | . | TRBD2 | TGTGCCAGCACGACCGGGACTAGCTTATTGGATGAGCAGTTCTTC | CASTTGTSLLDEQFF
TRBJ2-3 | TRBV7-2 | . | . | TGTGCCAGCAGCTTAGCGCGCGATCCTCCTACAGATACGCAGTATTTT | CASSLARDPPTDTQYF
TRBJ2-7 | TRBV30 | once | TRBD1 | TGTGCCTGGAGTGGCGACAGGGGTCGGTACGAGCAGTACTTC | CAWSGDRGRYEQYF
TRBJ2-7 | TRBV7-9 | . | TRBD1 | TGTGCCAGTAGAGATGGACAGGGGTCTGCCTACGAGCAGTACTTC | CASRDGQGSAYEQYF
TRBJ2-7 | TRBV7-9 | few | . | TGTGCCAGCATCAACAGGTCTACCTACGAGCAGTACTTC | CASINRSTYEQYF
TRBJ1-2 | TRBV9 | few | . | TGTGCCAGCAGCGAACCAGGGCTGGTATATGGCTACACCTTC | CASSEPGLVYGYTF
TRBJ2-1 | TRBV20-1 | few | TRBD2 | TGCAGTGCTGGAGGAGCACTAGCGACAACCTACAATGAGCAGTTCTTC | CSAGGALATTYNEQFF
TRBJ2-7 | TRBV4-3 | many | . | TGCGCCAGCAGCCCTGGGGAGGCCTACGAGCAGTACTTC | CASSPGEAYEQYF
TRBJ2-5 | TRBV20-1 | . | TRBD2 | TGCAGTGCTAGTCGGACTAGCGGGCAAGAGACCCAGTACTTC | CSASRTSGQETQYF
TRBJ2-3 | TRBV11-2 | . | TRBD1 | TGTGCCAGCAGCCTCACGGGACAGGGAACAGATACGCAGTATTTT | CASSLTGQGTDTQYF
TRBJ2-6 | TRBV12-3/TRBV12-4 | . | . | TGTGCCAGCAGTTCTCAGGTGGTCCCCGGGGCCAACGTCCTGACTTTC | CASSSQVVPGANVLTF
TRBJ1-1 | TRBV9 | . | TRBD1 | TGTGCCAGCCAGGGGGCCAGGGGGGCTTTCTTT | CASQGARGAFF
TRBJ2-1 | TRBV29-1 | many | TRBD2 | TGCAGCGTTGGAAGACGACTAGCGGGAGCTAGGGGTGAGCAGTTCTTC | CSVGRRLAGARGEQFF
TRBJ2-1 | TRBV7-2 | once | . | TGTGCCAGCAGCACCCCCGGGGGCCTTCACAATGAGCAGTTCTTC | CASSTPGGLHNEQFF
TRBJ2-7 | TRBV6-2/TRBV6-3 | . | . | TGTGCCAGCAGTTACGGCCTTGGGGTCTCCTACGAGCAGTACTTC | CASSYGLGVSYEQYF
TRBJ1-4 | TRBV20-1 | . | TRBD1 | TGCAGTGCTACCCGGACAGGGATCGGTCTCGAAAAACTGTTTTTT | CSATRTGIGLEKLFF